In this sample, the clone carrying this T cell receptor beta chain turned up many times. This record comes from a study of blood T cells in healthy people across ages. Study in general: About one barcoded beta molecule per two T cells came from capture by template switching.

Healthy Caucasians from Russia aged roughly 6 to 95 served as donors. Trimming pared 6 bases from V and 5 bases from J, leaving 16 bases between. The CDR3 sequence is 13 residues long. Looked up from germline, CDR1 is DFQATT and CDR2 is SNEGSKA (reference sequence). For the second PCR, which ran for roughly 6 to 11 cycles, a sample-barcoded 5' primer and a J-beta primer mix were used. TCRdb reprocessed the 5' RACE reads with MiXCR, giving one entry per CDR3 protein. Among 1.5 million to 2 million distinct CDR3 sequences, approximately 28% were seen once, and the ten largest hold more than 6%. The specimen sequenced was blood. The receptor was derived from a young woman in good health. V is TRBV20-1 and J is TRBJ2-5; perhaps TRBD2 as D (5 bases). CDR3 sequence: CSAKTGNWETQYF. The DNA for the CDR3 is TGCAGTGCCAAGACGGGGAATTGGGAGACCCAGTACTTC.